The subject of this entry is one TCR beta chain. As yet, its antigen is unknown. This specimen comes from a study of cytomegalovirus exposure and HLA in healthy donors. The PCR used 60 Vbeta and 13 Jbeta primers. Only in-frame clones appear in the TCRdb table, and some are missing; sequencing was by immunoSEQ multiplex PCR. This sample's clone table lists 65,000 to 85,000 clones. Study-wide findings and caveats: TRBV6-2, TRBV6-3 and some other V segments were excluded as indistinguishable.

V lost 5 bases to trimming and J lost 0 bases, with 23 bases between them. Germline values: CDR1 LNHDA, CDR2 SQIVND (reference sequence). The CDR3 contains 18 residues. This clonotype was obtained from a female donor in good health and CMV-seropositive. The sequenced sample was PBMCs. This chain joins TRBV19 and TRBJ2-7; D is ambiguous. CDR3 sequence reads: CASSPKPYAVLRSYEQYF. The CDR3 DNA follows: TGTGCCAGTAGTCCCAAGCCGTACGCGGTCCTTCGCTCCTACGAGCAGTACTTC.